Sequencing of this T cell receptor (beta chain) was carried out in a study of Graves' ophthalmopathy and Graves' hyperthyroidism listed by TCRdb under 2018. Background on the whole study: Hyperthyroidism was considered stable if no progression to ophthalmopathy occurred within 18 months of follow-up. Following sample collection, hyperthyroidism patients were given methimazole at a starting dose of 30 mg daily, and ophthalmopathy patients were given high-dose intravenous methylprednisolone. To explore V-J signatures that distinguish ophthalmopathy from hyperthyroidism, a discovery set of about a hundred patients was enrolled, made up of 40 to 45 with ophthalmopathy and 57 with stable hyperthyroidism. An independent validation cohort was composed of 18 to 20 hyperthyroidism patients and 15 to 17 patients who later progressed from hyperthyroidism to ophthalmopathy. In total, approximately 140 blood samples were TCR-sequenced: fewer than 50 ophthalmopathy, some 75 hyperthyroidism and about 17 hyperthyroidism-to-ophthalmopathy patients. The study used signatures of the TCR beta repertoire to tell Graves' ophthalmopathy apart from Graves' hyperthyroidism and to predict which patients would progress to ophthalmopathy. In six hyperthyroidism patients, T-cell repertoires of thyroid tissue and blood were compared. Overall study outcomes, separate from this receptor: In validation, the model predicted ophthalmopathy progression with 70.59% sensitivity and around 72% specificity; fewer than 15 predicted patients were CT-confirmed with GO in a median of around 6 months. The 13-signature model separated ophthalmopathy from stable hyperthyroidism with approximately 90% sensitivity and about 84% specificity in cross-validation, and 80%/75% in the test set. Most expanded thyroid clonotypes with a frequency above 0.001 also appeared in blood, which suggests that blood repertoires may reflect the immune response in the thyroid. Sample size was not statistically predetermined, and group allocation was not concealed from the investigators.

For repertoire sequencing, TCR beta CDR3 regions were amplified from RNA transcripts. A first-round RT-PCR used HTBI primers with the Qiagen OneStep RT-PCR kit, followed by a second-round multiplex PCR, size selection and purification. Libraries were sequenced paired-end with 100 bp reads on an Illumina HiSeq2000. The source study handled its data this way. Reads were processed with SOAPnuke, discarding reads with adapters, uncalled bases, mean Phred below 15, or no exact constant-primer or identifier match. High-quality paired reads were merged with COPE v1.2.5. Each unique nucleotide sequence was treated as a clonotype, and MiTCR v1.1 was used to align the clonotypes to the IMGT TRB V, D and J references. The analysis was limited to V-J combinations with a frequency above 0.0001, which together covered around 99% of the repertoires. For each V-J combination, a TCR clonal expansion and chaos score was defined as F50 clonal expansion divided by the chaos observed in the TCRdist matrix. Features were reduced by Welch's t-statistics and random forest to approximately 13 V-J combinations, which fed a naive Bayes classifier. The similarity between thyroid and blood repertoires was quantified using the Morisita-Horn index. TCRdb cleaned the public reads at Q25 with fastp, built clones with MiXCR and kept in-frame beta chains. Rows with a matching CDR3 protein are joined into one entry that keeps the most common DNA and genes. It is TCRdb's table, rather than the study itself, that gives the V and J calls and clone size. In all, the sample holds a few hundred thousand distinct CDR3 sequences, and under 40% of those were seen once. The ten largest clones capture over 3.5% of the sample.

Patients with hyperthyroidism were aged 18 to 65 years, had been newly diagnosed, and had a disease duration of less than 2 months. Patients with other autoimmune diseases, uncontrolled infections, pregnancy or lactation were excluded. Clinical symptoms, serum thyroxine, TRAb, thyroid ultrasound and orbital computed tomography formed the basis of the diagnosis. Trizol reagent was used to extract the total RNA, and its quality was then checked on an Agilent 2100 Bioanalyzer. This clonotype was counted many times. The antigen this receptor binds is unknown. Per-base quality was not reported, and no clone a single base away is much larger than it. The V end loses 2 bases and the J end loses 4 bases, and a stretch of 11 bases separates them. Spanning cysteine to phenylalanine, the CDR3 consists of 14 amino acids. The kept DNA is CDR3 alone, 42 bases in frame from the first base. In the germline V gene (reference sequence), CDR1 corresponds to SEHNR and CDR2 to FQNEAQ.

The V and J genes are TRBV7-9 and TRBJ1-1, with the D gene not clear enough to name. The sample consisted of peripheral blood or thyroid tissue (not recorded which). The TCR comes from an adult man with Graves' hyperthyroidism. The DNA reads TGTGCCAGCAGCTTAATGGGCATGAGCACTGAAGCTTTCTTT. Its translation is CASSLMGMSTEAFF.